These 21 T cell receptor beta chains were sequenced from one sample in a study of blood T cell repertoires in COVID-19. Sequencing was performed with immunoSEQ multiplex PCR; in TCRdb, only in-frame clones are kept and a portion is missing. The sample lists approximately 270,000 clones, roughly 80% seen once, with about 9% in the top ten. Sequenced: peripheral blood. The receptors here all came from a man aged 80 or over with acute or convalescent COVID-19.

This chain links TRBV18 with TRBJ1-5; D might be TRBD1 (5 bases). Germline V lookup: CDR1 KGHSH, CDR2 LQKENI. The CDR3 has 12 amino acids. The ends were cut back, 8 bases at V and 2 bases at J, with 7 bases in the middle. In DNA form, the CDR3 reads TGTGCCAGCCAGGGTGGCAATCAGCCCCAGCATTTT. Protein sequence: CASQGGNQPQHF.

The V gene is TRBV28, the J gene TRBJ2-2, with D possibly being TRBD2 (6 bases). The CDR3 is 19 amino acids. The germline CDR1 and CDR2 sequences are MDHEN and SYDVKM. The ends were cut back, 5 bases at V and 5 bases at J, with 27 bases in the middle. The CDR3 reads CASSPTLGAGTLRTGELFF. The CDR3 region has the DNA TGTGCCAGCAGTCCGACCCTCGGGGCGGGGACCCTAAGGACCGGGGAGCTGTTTTTT.

Points on this clone: A read error may produce the germline difference seen at one junction end. J is TRBJ2-7 and V is TRBV7-2, with 11 bases identical to TRBD2. Germline CDR1 and CDR2: SGHTA and FQGNSA. The length of the CDR3 is 14 residues. For the CDR3, the DNA is TGTGCCAGCAGTTTAGCGGGAGGGCCCTCCGAGCAGTACTTC. As protein: CASSLAGGPSEQYF.

The genes are TRBV5-1 and TRBJ2-2, with D possibly matching TRBD2 (6 bases). The CDR3 contains 17 residues. CDR1 and CDR2 from the germline V gene are SGHRS and YFSETQ. The V gene lost 0 bases and the J gene lost 5 bases, with 17 bases spanning the gap. This CDR3 reads CASSLAGQVAGTGELFF. The CDR3 DNA is TGCGCCAGCAGCTTGGCCGGGCAGGTTGCGGGGACCGGGGAGCTGTTTTTT. Based on the CDR3 plus reference TRBV5-1 and TRBJ2-2, the full variable domain is KAGVTQTPRYLIKTRGQQVTLSCSPISGHRSVSWYQQTPGQGLQFLFEYFSETQRNKGNFPGRFSGRQFSNSRSEMNVSTLELGDSALYLCASSLAGQVAGTGELFFGEGSRLTVL.

The chain is built from TRBV5-1 and TRBJ2-1; TRBD1 agrees at 8 bases. Per germline, CDR1 SGHRS and CDR2 YFSETQ. After removal of 2 bases from V and 7 bases from J, the junction contained 2 bases not matched to a gene. The CDR3 is 13 amino acids. The CDR3 reads CASSLGQGNEQFF. The DNA of the CDR3 is TGCGCCAGCAGCTTAGGACAGGGTAATGAGCAGTTCTTC.

The rearrangement uses TRBV10-1 and TRBJ2-7, with a weak D call TRBD2 (6 bases). Germline lookup yields CDR1 WNHNN and CDR2 SYGVQD (reference sequence). The CDR3 contains 15 residues. V lost 0 bases to trimming and J lost 2 bases, with 11 bases between them. The CDR3 loop is CASSESFSGAYEQYF. CDR3 nucleotide sequence: TGCGCCAGCAGTGAGTCTTTTTCGGGGGCCTACGAGCAGTACTTC.

The chain carries TRBV2 and TRBJ2-1; 7 bases agree with TRBD2. In germline, CDR1 is SNHLY, CDR2 FYNNEI. With V trimmed by 6 bases and J by 6 bases, 11 bases remained unmatched. CDR3 length: 15 residues. As DNA, the CDR3 is TGTGCCAGCAGAGTTCTAACGGGGGGAGGCAATGAGCAGTTCTTC. Protein sequence: CASRVLTGGGNEQFF.

The chain recombines TRBV24-1 with TRBJ2-7; TRBD1 aligns across 8 bases. Trimming cost V 5 bases and J 5 bases; bases outside gene matches: 4. Germline-derived CDR1 and CDR2 are KGHDR and SFDVKD. This CDR3 spans 13 amino acids. The chain's CDR3 is CATSGTGRNEQYF. The CDR3 DNA reads TGTGCCACCAGTGGGACAGGGAGAAACGAGCAGTACTTC.

The J gene is TRBJ1-1, the V gene TRBV19; D unclear. CDR1 is LNHDA and CDR2 is SQIVND in the germline V gene (reference sequence). Trimming took off 5 bases at V and 2 bases at J, with 12 bases between the two ends. CDR3 length: 14 residues. CDR3: CASSSRYPNTEAFF. The CDR3 DNA reads TGTGCCAGTAGTTCCCGTTATCCCAACACTGAAGCTTTCTTT.

The gene calls are TRBV2 and TRBJ2-7, with 7 positions matching TRBD1. Germline assignment: CDR1 SNHLY and CDR2 FYNNEI. V dropped 8 bases and J dropped 4; count of bases not matched to a gene: 8. The CDR3 has 13 amino acids. CDR3: CASGRQGAYEQYF. The CDR3, as DNA: TGTGCCAGCGGCAGACAGGGCGCATACGAGCAGTACTTC.

This clone showed up just once. The chain employs TRBV28 and TRBJ2-4; 7 nucleotides line up with TRBD1. The CDR3 is made up of 14 amino acids. Germline V CDR1 and CDR2: MDHEN, SYDVKM. Unmatched junction bases numbered 3, after V lost 7 bases and J lost 0 bases. CDR3 DNA sequence: TGTGCCAGCACAACAGGGGCAGCCAAAAACATTCAGTACTTC. This translates into CASTTGAAKNIQYF.

The rearrangement uses TRBV19 and TRBJ1-5; 10 bases match TRBD1. Germline CDR1 and CDR2: LNHDA and SQIVND (reference sequence). Losses at the gene ends were 7 bases for V and 4 bases for J; bases not matched to a gene: 7. This CDR3 has 15 amino acids. The CDR3 region has the DNA TGTGCCAGTAACCGGGACAGGGGACGAAATCAGCCCCAGCATTTT. Protein sequence: CASNRDRGRNQPQHF. Complete variable domain (other parts from reference TRBV19 and TRBJ1-5): DGGITQSPKYLFRKEGQNVTLSCEQNLNHDAMYWYRQDPGQGLRLIYYSQIVNDFQKGDIAEGYSVSREKKESFPLTVTSAQKNPTAFYLCASNRDRGRNQPQHFGDGTRLSIL.

The chain uses TRBV9 and TRBJ2-2, with D unresolved. Trimming removed 4 bases from V and 1 base from J, with 17 bases in between. Germline V lookup: CDR1 SGDLS, CDR2 YYNGEE. The CDR3 length is 17 residues. The CDR3 DNA follows: TGTGCCAGCAGCACCTCCATCGGGTTCTTGAACACCGGGGAGCTGTTTTTT. Residues: CASSTSIGFLNTGELFF.

This clone was seen a single time. V usage is TRBV29-1 and J usage is TRBJ2-7; D is perhaps TRBD2 (7 bases). Deletions cut 6 bases from V and 0 bases from J, with 12 bases between. The CDR3 spans 13 residues. Germline V gives CDR1 SQVTM, CDR2 ANQGSEA. The CDR3 loop reads CSVRGASSYEQYF. CDR3 nucleotide sequence: TGCAGCGTCCGGGGGGCGAGCTCCTACGAGCAGTACTTC.

The CDR3 sequence is CASSVLQGANTGELFF. The CDR3 region has the DNA TGTGCCAGCAGCGTCCTGCAGGGGGCGAACACCGGGGAGCTGTTTTTT. The chain carries TRBV9 and TRBJ2-2; 7 nucleotides align to TRBD1. The length of the CDR3 is 16 residues. The germline V gene has CDR1 SGDLS and CDR2 YYNGEE. With 2 bases clipped from V and 0 bases from J, the junction kept 4 bases outside the gene matches. Filled out from reference TRBV9 and TRBJ2-2, the complete variable domain reads DSGVTQTPKHLITATGQRVTLRCSPRSGDLSVYWYQQSLDQGLQFLIQYYNGEERAKGNILERFSAQQFPDLHSELNLSSLELGDSALYFCASSVLQGANTGELFFGEGSRLTVL.

The chain is built from TRBV5-4 and TRBJ1-6; tentative D call: TRBD1 (6 bases). Germline CDR1 is SGHNT and CDR2 is YYREEE (reference sequence). This CDR3 contains 14 residues. V lost 4 bases and J lost 4, with 9 bases in between. CDR3 in DNA: TGTGCCAGCAGCGGGGACAAGTATAATTCACCCCTCCACTTT. Encoded protein: CASSGDKYNSPLHF.

This clone showed up just once. The V and J genes are TRBV30 and TRBJ2-4; TRBD1 aligns across 8 bases. The germline gives CDR1 GTSNPN, CDR2 SVGIG (reference sequence). Losses at the gene ends were 0 bases for V and 2 bases for J; bases not matched to a gene: 12. The CDR3 has 18 amino acids. The CDR3 DNA follows: TGTGCCTGGAGTGTCGGGCAGGGGGCAGTCGGGACCAAAAACATTCAGTACTTC. This codes for CAWSVGQGAVGTKNIQYF. The variable domain in full, completed from reference TRBV30 and TRBJ2-4, reads SQTIHQWPATLVQPVGSPLSLECTVEGTSNPNLYWYRQAAGRGLQLLFYSVGIGQISSEVPQNLSASRPQDRQFILSSKKLLLSDSGFYLCAWSVGQGAVGTKNIQYFGAGTRLSVL.

V is TRBV27 and J is TRBJ2-1; 10 positions match TRBD2. V gave up 7 bases and J gave up 5 bases; unmatched junction bases: 11. Looked up from germline, CDR1 is MNHEY and CDR2 is SMNVEV (reference sequence). The CDR3 has 16 amino acids. CDR3 sequence (DNA): TGTGCCAGCAACCTCTGGAGCGGGAGGGCCAACAATGAGCAGTTCTTC. Translating gives CASNLWSGRANNEQFF.

The CDR3 bases are TGCGCCAGCAGCTTGGGGACATCGACAAACACCATATATTTT. Its protein product is CASSLGTSTNTIYF. The chain uses TRBV5-1 and TRBJ1-3, with TRBD1 as a possible D gene (5 bases). This CDR3 has 14 amino acids. The germline V gene has CDR1 SGHRS and CDR2 YFSETQ. V lost 0 bases and J lost 6, with 10 bases in between.

In this sample, this clone turned up once. The chain joins TRBV28 to TRBJ1-4; D is possibly TRBD1 (6 bases). V lost 5 bases and J lost 8, with 12 bases in between. The CDR3 covers 13 residues. Per the germline V gene, CDR1 is MDHEN and CDR2 is SYDVKM. The CDR3: CASSTRQVEKLFF. In DNA form, the CDR3 reads TGTGCCAGCAGTACCCGACAGGTGGAAAAACTGTTTTTT.

A single count supports this clone. This chain connects TRBV4-2 to TRBJ1-2; maybe TRBD1 (6 bases). V lost 4 bases, J lost 0 bases, and 12 bases lay in between. Germline V gives CDR1 LGHNA, CDR2 YNFKEQ. This CDR3 spans 15 amino acids. CDR3: CASSPGQLANYGYTF. The CDR3 DNA reads TGTGCCAGCAGCCCTGGACAGCTCGCTAACTATGGCTACACCTTC.